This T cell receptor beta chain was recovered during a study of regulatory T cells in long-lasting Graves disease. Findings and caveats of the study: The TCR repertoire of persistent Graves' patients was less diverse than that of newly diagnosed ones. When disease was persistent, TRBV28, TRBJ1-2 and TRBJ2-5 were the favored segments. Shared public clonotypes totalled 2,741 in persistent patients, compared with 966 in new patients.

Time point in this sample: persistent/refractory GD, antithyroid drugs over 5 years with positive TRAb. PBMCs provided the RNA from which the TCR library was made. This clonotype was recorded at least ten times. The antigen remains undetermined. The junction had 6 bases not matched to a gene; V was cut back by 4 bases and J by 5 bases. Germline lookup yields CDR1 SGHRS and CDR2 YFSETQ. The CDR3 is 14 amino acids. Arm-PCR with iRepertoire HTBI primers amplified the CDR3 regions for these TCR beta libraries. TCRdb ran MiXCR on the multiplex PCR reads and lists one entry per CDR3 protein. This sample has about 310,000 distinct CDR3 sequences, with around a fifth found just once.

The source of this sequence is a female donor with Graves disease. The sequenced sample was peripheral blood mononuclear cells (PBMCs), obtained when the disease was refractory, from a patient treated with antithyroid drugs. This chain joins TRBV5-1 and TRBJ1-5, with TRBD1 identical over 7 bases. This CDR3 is CASSQGTDDQPQHF. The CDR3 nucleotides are TGCGCCAGCAGCCAGGGGACAGATGATCAGCCCCAGCATTTT.